This T cell receptor beta chain was captured by sequencing in a study of lymphopenia after photon versus proton radiotherapy. The protocol was immunoSEQ multiplex PCR, while the TCRdb copy is restricted to in-frame clones and leaves out a portion. The sample includes tens of thousands of clones, under 95% of them seen just once. Specimen: peripheral blood, collected from a patient treated with photon-based radiotherapy. The clonotype was recovered from a middle-aged woman with cholangiocarcinoma.

This CDR3 is CASSKPSRQGPYNEQFF. The CDR3, as DNA: TGTGCCAGCAGCAAACCTTCCCGACAGGGTCCCTACAATGAGCAGTTCTTC. The rearrangement joins TRBV11-2 to TRBJ2-1; 7 bases line up with TRBD1. Germline CDR1 reads SGHAT; CDR2 reads FQNNGV. This CDR3 has 17 residues. J was trimmed by 2 bases and V by 5 bases; bases with no gene match: 12.